This T cell receptor beta chain appears in the sequencing data of a study of blood T cell repertoires in COVID-19. Study context: Samples came from the United States, Italy and Spain, spanning acute and convalescent COVID-19. From T cells, B-cell-depleted T cells, or PBMCs came the material, which was cDNA or gDNA.

The germline V and J ends were trimmed by 3 bases and 3 bases, with 14 bases remaining between them. CDR1 and CDR2 (germline): KGHSH, LQKENI. This CDR3 comprises 15 residues. Assay used: immunoSEQ multiplex PCR; TCRdb lists only in-frame clones, some missing. Counted here are about 300,000 clones, around 88% occurring once; the ten biggest clones make up 1.5% to 2%. Seattle researchers signed up patients amid active infection and tracked them longitudinally. Material: peripheral blood. The chain employs TRBV18 and TRBJ2-5; perhaps TRBD2 as D (5 bases). The TCR originated in a woman in her 30s with COVID-19, enrolled during active disease. CDR3 DNA: TGTGCCAGCTCACCCTTCATGGACGGGGAAGAGACCCAGTACTTC. Protein: CASSPFMDGEETQYF.